This T cell receptor beta chain was identified during a study of blood T cell repertoires in COVID-19. Background on the study: The origin of the acute and convalescent COVID-19 samples was the United States, Italy and Spain.

Per the authors' pipeline: The authors estimated nucleated cell counts from reference gene primer amplification. The repertoire was sequenced with immunoSEQ multiplex PCR; TCRdb's copy has only in-frame clones and lacks some. V, J and clone size are taken as reported in that table, and D and trimming were inferred from the DNA itself. The sample lists hundreds of thousands of clones, approximately 88% seen once, with around 1% in the top ten. This CDR3 has 14 amino acids. Trimming took 7 bases from V and 2 from J; bases not matched to a gene: 8. Germline V gene sequence: CDR1 SNHLY, CDR2 FYNNEI. The chain uses TRBV2 and TRBJ2-7, with 7 bases matching TRBD1. Sequencing was done on a sample of PBMCs or T cells enriched from blood (not recorded which). This receptor was obtained from a woman in her twenties or thirties who had recovered from COVID-19. DNA for the CDR3: TGTGCCAGCACACCGACAGGGCTGGCCTACGAGCAGTACTTC. Translated: CASTPTGLAYEQYF.